Each of the 11 T cell receptor beta chains below was sequenced from the same sample in a study of T cell responses to AZD1222 COVID-19 vaccine. Data came from immunoSEQ multiplex PCR; TCRdb stores just in-frame clones and leaves some out. The sample lists about 130,000 clones; about nine tenths were seen once. Sequencing used peripheral blood, obtained 28 days after the second AZD1222 dose. These receptors were obtained from an adult who received the AZD1222 COVID-19 vaccine.

The chain has TRBV20-1 and TRBJ2-7; the match to TRBD2 covers 13 bases. From germline, CDR1 is DFQATT and CDR2 SNEGSKA (reference sequence). The CDR3 spans 14 residues. V trimming: 3 bases; J trimming: 6 bases; junction bases outside the gene matches: 5. Written as DNA, the CDR3 is TGCAGTGCTAGTAGGACTAGCGGGAGTTCCGAGCAGTACTTC. Protein sequence: CSASRTSGSSEQYF.

The CDR3 DNA reads as TGTGCCAGCAGTTTGACAAGGGGACAGGGGGTCCATGGCTACACCTTC. Translating gives CASSLTRGQGVHGYTF. This sequence joins TRBV27 and TRBJ1-2; 11 bases fit TRBD1. This CDR3 region has 16 residues. V dropped 3 bases and J dropped 6; count of bases not matched to a gene: 9. CDR1 is MNHEY and CDR2 is SMNVEV in the germline V gene (reference sequence).

The chain has TRBV3-1 (or the pseudogene TRBV3-2) and TRBJ2-5; 12 positions match TRBD2. The CDR3 is 19 amino acids. V shed 0 bases, J shed 4 bases, and the junction held 12 bases outside the gene matches. Germline V gives CDR1 LGHDT, CDR2 YNNKEL (reference sequence). The CDR3 DNA is TGTGCCAGCAGCCAAGAAGGATCGCTAGCGGGAGGGTTCGGAGAGACCCAGTACTTC. Translated, it gives CASSQEGSLAGGFGETQYF.

This chain links TRBV19 with TRBJ2-6; D is possibly TRBD1 (6 bases). CDR3 length: 15 amino acids. Germline assignment: CDR1 LNHDA and CDR2 SQIVND (reference sequence). V was pared by 9 bases and J by 2 bases, with 14 bases between. The CDR3 loop is CASKNRVAGANVLTF. Written as DNA, the CDR3 is TGTGCCAGCAAGAACAGGGTAGCTGGGGCCAACGTCCTGACTTTC.

This chain links TRBV18 with TRBJ1-5, with D perhaps matching TRBD1 (6 bases). Trimming stripped 3 bases from V and 4 bases from J, with 16 bases between. Germline loops: CDR1 KGHSH, CDR2 LQKENI. This CDR3 is built from 16 residues. The CDR3 protein is CASSPIPTGGNQPQHF. CDR3 coding DNA: TGTGCCAGCTCACCGATCCCGACAGGTGGGAATCAGCCCCAGCATTTT.

The rearrangement uses TRBV24-1 and TRBJ2-1; tentatively, D is TRBD2 (6 bases). Germline loops: CDR1 KGHDR, CDR2 SFDVKD. The CDR3 runs to 12 residues. Trimming stripped 9 bases from V and 14 bases from J, with 19 bases between. The CDR3 DNA reads TGTGCCACCGGGAGGACTCGTTATTTGGAGTTCTTC. Residues: CATGRTRYLEFF.

The chain links TRBV5-3 to TRBJ1-6, with 9 bases identical to TRBD1. TRBV5-3 counts as an open reading frame of uncertain function. The V and J ends lost 3 bases and 6 bases, in that order; junction bases with no gene match: 10. This CDR3 is built from 17 residues. The CDR3 region is CARSCNRGRLSNSPLHF. The CDR3 DNA reads as TGTGCCAGAAGCTGCAACAGGGGGCGATTGAGTAATTCACCCCTCCACTTT.

The chain combines TRBV2 with TRBJ1-1; D is unclear. The ends were cut back, 0 bases at V and 1 base at J, with 3 bases in the middle. This CDR3 region has 13 residues. Germline CDR1 and CDR2: SNHLY and FYNNEI. The CDR3: CASSEARNTEAFF. For the CDR3, the DNA is TGTGCCAGCAGTGAAGCACGGAACACTGAAGCTTTCTTT.

The V and J genes are TRBV5-4 and TRBJ1-6, with TRBD1 identical over 8 bases. This CDR3 region has 16 residues. Germline V CDR1 and CDR2: SGHNT, YYREEE (reference sequence). V dropped 3 bases and J dropped 2; count of bases not matched to a gene: 4. CDR3 protein: CASSSWTGTYNSPLHF. CDR3 sequence (DNA): TGTGCCAGCAGCTCCTGGACAGGGACCTATAATTCACCCCTCCACTTT.

Only one count was recorded for this clone. This chain connects TRBV19 to TRBJ1-2, with D tentatively TRBD1 (5 bases). The CDR3 runs to 15 residues. CDR1 and CDR2 (germline): LNHDA, SQIVND (reference sequence). Trimming shortened V by 6 bases and J by 6 bases, and 20 bases separated the two germline ends. This CDR3 is CASRPPVGLPNGYTF. CDR3 DNA sequence: TGTGCCAGTAGACCCCCGGTGGGGCTCCCTAATGGCTACACCTTC.

The V gene is TRBV11-1, the J gene TRBJ2-5; 10 bases fit TRBD2. Germline lookup yields CDR1 SGHAT and CDR2 FQDESV (reference sequence). CDR3 size: 15 residues. V lost 4 bases, J lost 5 bases, and 7 bases stayed unmatched. Here the CDR3 reads CASSSATSGWETQYF. CDR3 sequence (DNA): TGTGCCAGCAGCTCCGCGACTAGCGGGTGGGAGACCCAGTACTTC.